The sample holds one count of the clone carrying this T cell receptor (beta chain). A single record per CDR3 protein comes from TCRdb applying MiXCR to the RT-PCR reads. The table has approximately 500,000 distinct CDR3 sequences, around 25% seen once. CDR1 is SNHLY and CDR2 is FYNNEI in the germline V gene. CDR3 length: 16 residues. The V gene end was trimmed by 4 bases and the J gene end by 9 bases; junction bases not matched to a gene: 15. This sample stems from a study of response to subunit inactivated influenza vaccine. These data were also reused for a study on T cells expressing NK-cell markers. From that paper: For TCR beta, cDNA was produced by 5'RACE template switching with UMIs. CD3+CD56+NKG2C+, CD3+CD56+NKG2C- and CD3+CD56-NKG2C+ T cells, once sorted, supplied the TCR beta repertoires. The authors applied an anti-gamma-delta TCR antibody in several experiments, and it restricted sorting to alpha-beta TCR T cells. Of the CD8+ T cells in six or seven donors, about 1.0-7.0% belonged to dominant NKG2C+ clonotypes. Similarly, these clonotypes led the CD3+CD56-NKG2C+ fraction as well in a handful of donors.

The sample was CD4+ T cells sorted from PBMCs, taken 11 to 12 days after vaccination. The TCR comes from a man between 50 and 59 years old who received an inactivated influenza vaccine. This sequence joins TRBV2 and TRBJ2-4; 7 bases line up with TRBD1. The CDR3 sequence is CASSAPGQRGSGIQYF. In nucleotides, the CDR3 is TGTGCCAGCAGTGCCCCGGGACAGAGGGGATCGGGCATTCAGTACTTC.